This paragraph reports one T cell receptor beta chain. Its antigen is unidentified. The PCR was carried out with 60 Vbeta primers and 13 Jbeta primers. Per the authors' pipeline: As a later analysis found, there were approximately 80 million unique TCR beta chains, of which roughly 11 million were shared. The repertoire was sequenced with immunoSEQ multiplex PCR; TCRdb's copy has only in-frame clones and lacks some. The V and J calls and clone size are taken from that table; D and trimming were inferred from the DNA. The table records some 120,000 clones, roughly 77% of them present only once. Those who donated were healthy bone marrow donors. The data originate from a study of cytomegalovirus exposure and HLA in healthy donors. Whole-study findings and limits: Apart from CMV serostatus, no immune exposure information was available. Earlier analysis yielded a pattern in which most TCR beta V segments were productive about 90% or about 30% of the time.

The CDR3 length is 11 residues. Germline CDR1 SGHVS, CDR2 FQNEAQ. Trimming removed 1 base at V and 6 bases at J, with 3 bases between. The rearrangement links TRBV7-8 to TRBJ1-2; D not resolved. The TCR comes from a woman in her twenties or thirties in good health and CMV-seronegative. Sequencing was carried out using PBMCs. The DNA of the CDR3 is TGTGCCAGCAGCTTAGATAATGGCTACACCTTC. Protein: CASSLDNGYTF.